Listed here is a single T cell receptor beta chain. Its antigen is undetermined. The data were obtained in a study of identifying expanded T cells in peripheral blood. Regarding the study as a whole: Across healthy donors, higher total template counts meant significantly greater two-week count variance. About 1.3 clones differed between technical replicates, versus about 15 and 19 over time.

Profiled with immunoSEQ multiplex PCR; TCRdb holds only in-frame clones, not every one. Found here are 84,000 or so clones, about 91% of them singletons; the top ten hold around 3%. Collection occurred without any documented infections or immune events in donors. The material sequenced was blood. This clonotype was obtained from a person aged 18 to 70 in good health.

In DNA, the CDR3 is TGTGCCAGCAGTGAAGGCTTGGCAGGAGCTGGAAACACCATATATTTT. It yields the protein CASSEGLAGAGNTIYF. This rearrangement joins TRBV6-1 to TRBJ1-3; D unresolved. The CDR3 length is 16 residues. The germline gives CDR1 MNHNS, CDR2 SASEGT. V was pared by 1 base and J by 2 bases, with 12 bases between.